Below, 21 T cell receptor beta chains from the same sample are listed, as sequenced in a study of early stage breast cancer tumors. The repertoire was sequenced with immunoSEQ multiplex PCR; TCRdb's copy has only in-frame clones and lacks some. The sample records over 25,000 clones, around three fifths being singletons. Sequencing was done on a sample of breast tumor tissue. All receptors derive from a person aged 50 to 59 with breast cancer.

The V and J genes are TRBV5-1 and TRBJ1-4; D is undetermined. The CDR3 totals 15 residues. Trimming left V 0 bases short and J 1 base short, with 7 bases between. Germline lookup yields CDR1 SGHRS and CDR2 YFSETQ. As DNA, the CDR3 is TGCGCCAGCAGCTTGGTCGGGGAAACTAATGAAAAACTGTTTTTT. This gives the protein CASSLVGETNEKLFF.

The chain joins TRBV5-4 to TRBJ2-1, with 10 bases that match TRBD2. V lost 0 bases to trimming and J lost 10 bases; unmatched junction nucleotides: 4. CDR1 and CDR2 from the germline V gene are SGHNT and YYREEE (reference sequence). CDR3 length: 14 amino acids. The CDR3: CASSLAASGGEQFF. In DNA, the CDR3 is TGTGCCAGCAGCTTGGCCGCTAGCGGGGGCGAGCAGTTCTTC.

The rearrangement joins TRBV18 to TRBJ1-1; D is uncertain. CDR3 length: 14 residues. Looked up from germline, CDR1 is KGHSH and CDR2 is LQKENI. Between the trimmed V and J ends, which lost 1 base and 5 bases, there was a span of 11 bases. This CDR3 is CASSPQGWETEAFF. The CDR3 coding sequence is TGTGCCAGCTCACCACAGGGATGGGAGACTGAAGCTTTCTTT. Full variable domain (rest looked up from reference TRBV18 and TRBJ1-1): NAGVMQNPRHLVRRRGQEARLRCSPMKGHSHVYWYRQLPEEGLKFMVYLQKENIIDESGMPKERFSAEFPKEGPSILRIQQVVRGDSAAYFCASSPQGWETEAFFGQGTRLTVV.

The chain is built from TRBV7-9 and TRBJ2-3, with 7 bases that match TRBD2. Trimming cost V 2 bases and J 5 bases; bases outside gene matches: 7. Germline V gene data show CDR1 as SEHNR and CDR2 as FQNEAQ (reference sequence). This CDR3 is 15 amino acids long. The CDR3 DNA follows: TGTGCCAGCAGCTTAACGGGAGGAGGTGGAGATACGCAGTATTTT. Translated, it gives CASSLTGGGGDTQYF.

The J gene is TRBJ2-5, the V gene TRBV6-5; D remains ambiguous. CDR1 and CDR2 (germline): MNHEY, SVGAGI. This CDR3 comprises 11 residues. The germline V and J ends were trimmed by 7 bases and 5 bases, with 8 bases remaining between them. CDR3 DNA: TGTGCCAGCAAGGATGGTGAGACCCAGTACTTC. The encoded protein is CASKDGETQYF.

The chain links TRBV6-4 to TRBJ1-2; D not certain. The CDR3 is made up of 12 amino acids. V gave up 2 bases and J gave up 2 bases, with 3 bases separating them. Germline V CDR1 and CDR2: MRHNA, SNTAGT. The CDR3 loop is CASSDRNYGYTF. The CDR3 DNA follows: TGTGCCAGCAGTGACAGAAACTATGGCTACACCTTC.

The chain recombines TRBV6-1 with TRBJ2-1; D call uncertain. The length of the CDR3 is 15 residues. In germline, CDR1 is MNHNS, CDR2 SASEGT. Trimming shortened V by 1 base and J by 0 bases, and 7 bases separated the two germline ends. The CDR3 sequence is CASSEGKSSYNEQFF. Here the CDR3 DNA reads TGTGCCAGCAGTGAAGGAAAGAGCTCCTACAATGAGCAGTTCTTC.

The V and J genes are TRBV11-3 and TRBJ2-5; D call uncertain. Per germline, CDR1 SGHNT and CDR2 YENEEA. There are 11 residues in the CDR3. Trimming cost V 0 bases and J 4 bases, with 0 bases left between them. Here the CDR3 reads CASSLEETQYF. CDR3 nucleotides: TGTGCCAGCAGCTTAGAAGAGACCCAGTACTTC. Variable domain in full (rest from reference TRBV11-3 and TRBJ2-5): EAGVVQSPRYKIIEKKQPVAFWCNPISGHNTLYWYLQNLGQGPELLIRYENEEAVDDSQLPKDRFSAERLKGVDSTLKIQPAELGDSAVYLCASSLEETQYFGPGTRLLVL.

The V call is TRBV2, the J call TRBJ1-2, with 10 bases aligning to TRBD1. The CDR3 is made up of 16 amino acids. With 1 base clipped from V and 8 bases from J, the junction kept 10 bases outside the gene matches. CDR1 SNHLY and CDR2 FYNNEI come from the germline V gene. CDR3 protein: CASSEGSRTGGGGYTF. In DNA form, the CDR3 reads TGTGCCAGCAGTGAAGGCTCGAGGACAGGGGGGGGAGGCTACACCTTC.

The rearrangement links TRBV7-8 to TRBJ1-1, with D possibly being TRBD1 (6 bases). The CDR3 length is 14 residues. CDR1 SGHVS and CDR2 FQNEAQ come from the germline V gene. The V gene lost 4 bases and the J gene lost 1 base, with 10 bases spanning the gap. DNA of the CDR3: TGTGCCAGCAGCTCACAGGGTGGGAACACTGAAGCTTTCTTT. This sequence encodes CASSSQGGNTEAFF.

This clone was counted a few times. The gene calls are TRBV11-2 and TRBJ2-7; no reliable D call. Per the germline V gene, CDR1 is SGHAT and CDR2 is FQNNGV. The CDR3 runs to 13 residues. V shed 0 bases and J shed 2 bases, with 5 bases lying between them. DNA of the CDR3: TGTGCCAGCAGCTTAGAGAACCCCTACGAGCAGTACTTC. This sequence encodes CASSLENPYEQYF.

This CDR3 is CATSPGGAQYF. DNA of the CDR3: TGTGCCACTTCCCCGGGCGGGGCCCAGTACTTC. The chain employs TRBV2 and TRBJ2-5, with TRBD2 as a possible D gene (6 bases). This CDR3 region has 11 residues. Between the trimmed V and J ends, which lost 10 bases and 9 bases, there was a span of 15 bases. From germline, CDR1 is SNHLY and CDR2 FYNNEI.

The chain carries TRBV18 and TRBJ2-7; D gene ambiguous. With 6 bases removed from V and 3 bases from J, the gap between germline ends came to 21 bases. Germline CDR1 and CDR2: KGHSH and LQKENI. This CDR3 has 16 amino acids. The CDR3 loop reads CASSPTSTAIRYEQYF. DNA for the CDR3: TGTGCCAGCTCCCCAACCTCGACTGCGATTCGCTACGAGCAGTACTTC.

The CDR3 protein is CATSPQGSDQPQHF. The CDR3 coding sequence is TGTGCCACCAGCCCCCAGGGGTCAGACCAGCCCCAGCATTTT. This chain joins TRBV15 and TRBJ1-5, with a weak D call TRBD1 (6 bases). Trimming took off 5 bases at V and 7 bases at J, with 15 bases between the two ends. This CDR3 has 14 amino acids. The germline gives CDR1 LNHNV, CDR2 YYDKDF (reference sequence). The full variable domain, rest sourced from reference TRBV15 and TRBJ1-5, is DAMVIQNPRYQVTQFGKPVTLSCSQTLNHNVMYWYQQKSSQAPKLLFHYYDKDFNNEADTPDNFQSRRPNTSFCFLDIRSPGLGDTAMYLCATSPQGSDQPQHFGDGTRLSIL.

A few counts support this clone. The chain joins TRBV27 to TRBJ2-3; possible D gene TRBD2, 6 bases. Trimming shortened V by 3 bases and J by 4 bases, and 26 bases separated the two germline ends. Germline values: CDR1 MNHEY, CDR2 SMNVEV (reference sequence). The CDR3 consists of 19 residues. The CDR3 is CASSFSAGSRPQDPDTQYF. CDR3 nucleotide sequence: TGTGCCAGCAGTTTTTCGGCGGGAAGTCGGCCCCAGGACCCAGATACGCAGTATTTT.

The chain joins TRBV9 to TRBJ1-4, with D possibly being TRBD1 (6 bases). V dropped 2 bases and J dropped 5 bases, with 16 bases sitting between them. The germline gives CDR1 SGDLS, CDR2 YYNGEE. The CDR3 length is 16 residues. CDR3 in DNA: TGTGCCAGCAGCGTCGGACTTTCCGGGGGCAATGAAAAACTGTTTTTT. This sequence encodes CASSVGLSGGNEKLFF.

This chain's CDR3 is CSALGAGGSYEQYF. CDR3 sequence (DNA): TGCAGCGCCCTCGGGGCGGGAGGATCCTACGAGCAGTACTTC. V and J are TRBV29-1 and TRBJ2-7; 8 nucleotides align to TRBD2. Germline CDR1 is SQVTM and CDR2 is ANQGSEA. This CDR3 spans 14 amino acids. Losses at the gene ends were 7 bases for V and 1 base for J; bases not matched to a gene: 9.

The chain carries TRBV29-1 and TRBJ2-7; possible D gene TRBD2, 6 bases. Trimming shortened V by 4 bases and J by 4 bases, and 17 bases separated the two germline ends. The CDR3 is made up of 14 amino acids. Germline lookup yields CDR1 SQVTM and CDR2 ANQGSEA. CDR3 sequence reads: CSVASAGSRYEQYF. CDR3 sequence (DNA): TGCAGCGTTGCTTCGGCCGGGAGTAGGTACGAGCAGTACTTC.

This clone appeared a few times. CDR3 nucleotides: TGTGCCAGCTCACCACAACGACAGGGGGCGACTGGGGCCAACGTCCTGACTTTC. It is translated as CASSPQRQGATGANVLTF. The chain is built from TRBV18 and TRBJ2-6; 10 positions agree with TRBD1. This CDR3 is built from 18 residues. Looked up from germline, CDR1 is KGHSH and CDR2 is LQKENI. With 1 base clipped from V and 2 bases from J, the junction kept 5 bases outside the gene matches.

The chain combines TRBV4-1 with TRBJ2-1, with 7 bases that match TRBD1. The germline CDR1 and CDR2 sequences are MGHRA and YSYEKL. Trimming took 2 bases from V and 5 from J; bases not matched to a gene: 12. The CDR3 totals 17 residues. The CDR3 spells CASSQTFLSTGHNEQFF. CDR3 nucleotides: TGCGCCAGCAGCCAAACTTTCCTTTCGACAGGGCACAATGAGCAGTTCTTC.

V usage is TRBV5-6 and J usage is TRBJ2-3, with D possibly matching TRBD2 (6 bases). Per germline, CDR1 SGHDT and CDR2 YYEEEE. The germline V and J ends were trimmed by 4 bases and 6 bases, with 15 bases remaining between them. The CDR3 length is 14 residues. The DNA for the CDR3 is TGTGCCAGCAGCCTAGGACTACCGGGGGATACGCAGTATTTT. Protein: CASSLGLPGDTQYF.